In this sample, the clone carrying this T cell receptor beta chain turned up a few times. Its antigen is undetermined. The CDR3 is 15 residues long. Trimming took off 3 bases at V and 2 bases at J, with 13 bases between the two ends. Germline V gene data show CDR1 as MNHNS and CDR2 as SASEGT. This sample was taken from a study of lymphopenia after photon versus proton radiotherapy. The study's findings and limits: Better survival with proton therapy was suggested as possible, not demonstrated. A bigger post-nadir fall in TCR diversity correlated inversely with survival time in deceased patients.

Data came from immunoSEQ multiplex PCR; TCRdb stores just in-frame clones and leaves some out. In the table there are 42,000 or so clones, approximately 82% of which are singletons. V and J are TRBV6-1 and TRBJ2-5; tentatively, D is TRBD2 (6 bases). This receptor was identified in a woman aged 70-85 years with pancreatic cancer. This material consisted of peripheral blood, taken from a patient treated with proton-based radiotherapy. As DNA, the CDR3 is TGTGCCAGCAGTGAGGACCTAGCGAGACAAGAGACCCAGTACTTC. Translation gives CASSEDLARQETQYF.